This T cell receptor beta chain is from a study of T cell repertoires in cytomegalovirus infection. Study overall: Both a matching HLA type and CMV infection were indicated by public TCR beta signatures.

Each CDR3 protein gets one entry after TCRdb re-called the reads with MiXCR. The data contain about 260,000 distinct CDR3 sequences, roughly 10% of them singletons. CDR1 is LGHNA, CDR2 YSLEER, per germline. V dropped 1 base and J dropped 5 bases, with 8 bases sitting between them. This CDR3 has 13 residues. General study results and limits: HLA-C-restricted CMV clonotypes gave the most frequent clonotype in two of eight donors. Individuals carrying CMV plus the relevant HLA were identified by cumulative frequency of public TCR beta families.

The table lists this clonotype with many counts. The antigen is unknown. This chain uses TRBV4-3 with TRBJ1-2; no definite D call. The TCR originated in a human donor in good health (CMV status not recorded). Some clones in this sample may be carry-over from other donors' samples. The source material was PBMCs. CDR3 in DNA: TGCGCCAGCAGCCAAGCTACGGAGTATGGCTACACCTTC. Protein product: CASSQATEYGYTF.